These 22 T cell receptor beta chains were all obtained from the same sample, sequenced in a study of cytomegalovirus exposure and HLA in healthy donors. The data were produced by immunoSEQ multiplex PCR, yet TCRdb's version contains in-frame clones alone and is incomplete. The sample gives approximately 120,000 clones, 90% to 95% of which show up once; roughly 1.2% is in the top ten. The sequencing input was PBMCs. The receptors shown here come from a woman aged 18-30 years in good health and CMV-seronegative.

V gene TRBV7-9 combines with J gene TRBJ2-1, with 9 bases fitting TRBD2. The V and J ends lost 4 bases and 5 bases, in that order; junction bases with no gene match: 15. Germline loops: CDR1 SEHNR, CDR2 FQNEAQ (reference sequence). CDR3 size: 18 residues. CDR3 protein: CASSYTPTRREGNNEQFF. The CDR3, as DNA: TGTGCCAGCAGCTACACACCAACGCGGCGGGAGGGCAACAATGAGCAGTTCTTC.

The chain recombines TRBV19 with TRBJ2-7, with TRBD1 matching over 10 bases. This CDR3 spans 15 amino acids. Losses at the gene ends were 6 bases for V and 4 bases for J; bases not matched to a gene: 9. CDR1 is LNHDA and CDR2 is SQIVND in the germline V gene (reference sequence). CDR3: CASREAGTGVYEQYF. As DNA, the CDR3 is TGTGCCAGTAGGGAGGCCGGGACAGGGGTGTACGAGCAGTACTTC.

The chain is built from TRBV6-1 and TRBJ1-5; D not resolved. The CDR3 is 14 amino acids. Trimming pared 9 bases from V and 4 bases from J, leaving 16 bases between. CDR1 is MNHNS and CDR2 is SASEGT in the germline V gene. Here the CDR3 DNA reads TGTGCCAGTAGTCGGGAGTTAGGAAATCAGCCCCAGCATTTT. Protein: CASSRELGNQPQHF.

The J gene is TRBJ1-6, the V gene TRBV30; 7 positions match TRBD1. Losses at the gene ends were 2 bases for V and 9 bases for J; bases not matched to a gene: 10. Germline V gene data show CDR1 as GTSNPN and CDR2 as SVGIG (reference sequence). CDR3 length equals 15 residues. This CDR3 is CAWSFPTGTGSPLHF. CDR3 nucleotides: TGTGCCTGGAGTTTCCCGACAGGGACGGGTTCACCCCTCCACTTT.

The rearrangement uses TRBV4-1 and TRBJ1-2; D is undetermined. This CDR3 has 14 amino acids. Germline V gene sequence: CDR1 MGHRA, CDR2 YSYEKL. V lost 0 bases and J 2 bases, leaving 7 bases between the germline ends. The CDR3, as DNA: TGCGCCAGCAGCCAAGATTGGGCAAACTATGGCTACACCTTC. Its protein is CASSQDWANYGYTF.

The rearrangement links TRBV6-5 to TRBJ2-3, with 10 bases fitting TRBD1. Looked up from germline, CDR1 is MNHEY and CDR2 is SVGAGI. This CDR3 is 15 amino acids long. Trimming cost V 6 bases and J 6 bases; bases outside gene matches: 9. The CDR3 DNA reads TGTGCCAGCAGAACGGGACAGGGGTTTGGGGATACGCAGTATTTT. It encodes CASRTGQGFGDTQYF.

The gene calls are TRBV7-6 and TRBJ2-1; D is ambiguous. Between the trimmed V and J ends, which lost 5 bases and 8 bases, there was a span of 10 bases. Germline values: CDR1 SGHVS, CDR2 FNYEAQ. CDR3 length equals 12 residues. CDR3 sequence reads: CASSRQSHEQFF. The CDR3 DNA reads TGTGCCAGCAGCCGACAATCCCATGAGCAGTTCTTC. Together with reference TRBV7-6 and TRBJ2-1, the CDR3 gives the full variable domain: GAGVSQSPRYKVTKRGQDVALRCDPISGHVSLYWYRQALGQGPEFLTYFNYEAQQDKSGLPNDRFSAERPEGSISTLTIQRTEQRDSAMYRCASSRQSHEQFFGPGTRLTVL.

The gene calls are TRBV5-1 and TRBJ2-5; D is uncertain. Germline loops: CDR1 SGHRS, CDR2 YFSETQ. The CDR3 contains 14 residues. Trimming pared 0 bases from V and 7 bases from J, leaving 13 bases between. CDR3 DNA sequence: TGCGCCAGCAGCTTGGCGTCAGTTCCAGGGACCCAGTACTTC. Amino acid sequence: CASSLASVPGTQYF.

CDR3 sequence (DNA): TGTGCCAGCAGTTTTAGCGTCTCTGGAAACACCATATATTTT. It encodes CASSFSVSGNTIYF. The rearrangement uses TRBV28 and TRBJ1-3; D is uncertain. Per the germline V gene, CDR1 is MDHEN and CDR2 is SYDVKM. This CDR3 is 14 amino acids long. Between the trimmed V and J ends, which lost 3 bases and 0 bases, there was a span of 6 bases.

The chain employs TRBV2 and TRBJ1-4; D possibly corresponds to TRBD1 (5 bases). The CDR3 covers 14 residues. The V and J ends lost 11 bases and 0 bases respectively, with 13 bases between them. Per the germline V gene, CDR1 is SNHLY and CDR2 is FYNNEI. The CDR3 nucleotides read TGTGCCCGTCGGGGGGACGCAACTAATGAAAAACTGTTTTTT. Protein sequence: CARRGDATNEKLFF.

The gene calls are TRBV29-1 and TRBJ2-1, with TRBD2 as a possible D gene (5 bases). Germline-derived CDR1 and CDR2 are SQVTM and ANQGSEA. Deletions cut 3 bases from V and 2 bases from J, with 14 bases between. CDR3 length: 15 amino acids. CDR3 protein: CSVDKGGLTYNEQFF. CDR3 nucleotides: TGCAGCGTTGACAAAGGCGGGCTAACCTACAATGAGCAGTTCTTC.

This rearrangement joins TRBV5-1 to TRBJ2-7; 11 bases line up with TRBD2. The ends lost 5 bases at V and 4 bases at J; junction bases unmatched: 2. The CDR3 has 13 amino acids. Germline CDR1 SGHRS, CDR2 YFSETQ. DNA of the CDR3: TGCGCCAGCAGGCTAGCGGGGGGATACGAGCAGTACTTC. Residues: CASRLAGGYEQYF.

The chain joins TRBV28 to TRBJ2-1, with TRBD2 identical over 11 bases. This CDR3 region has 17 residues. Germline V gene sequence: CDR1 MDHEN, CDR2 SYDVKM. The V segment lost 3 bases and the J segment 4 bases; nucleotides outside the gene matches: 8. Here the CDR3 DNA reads TGTGCCAGCAGTTTCTCCCTGACTAGCGGGGTATACAATGAGCAGTTCTTC. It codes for CASSFSLTSGVYNEQFF.

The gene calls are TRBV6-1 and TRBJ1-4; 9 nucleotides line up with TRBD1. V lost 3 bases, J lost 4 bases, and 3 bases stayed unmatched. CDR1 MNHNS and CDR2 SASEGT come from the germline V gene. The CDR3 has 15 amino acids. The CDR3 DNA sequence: TGTGCCAGCAGTGACCCGACAGGGGGTAATGAAAAACTGTTTTTT. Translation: CASSDPTGGNEKLFF.

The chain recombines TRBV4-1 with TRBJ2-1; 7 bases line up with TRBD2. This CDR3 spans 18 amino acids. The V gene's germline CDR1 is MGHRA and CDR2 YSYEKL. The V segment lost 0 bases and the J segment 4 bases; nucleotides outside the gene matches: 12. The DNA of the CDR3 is TGCGCCAGCAGCCAAGATCTGCTGGGAGGGCAGCAGTACAATGAGCAGTTCTTC. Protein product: CASSQDLLGGQQYNEQFF.

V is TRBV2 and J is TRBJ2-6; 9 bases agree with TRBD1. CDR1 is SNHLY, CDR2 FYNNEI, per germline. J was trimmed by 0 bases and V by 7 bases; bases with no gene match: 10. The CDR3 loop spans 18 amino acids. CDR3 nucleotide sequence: TGTGCCAGCATCCTACCGGGACAGGGAAGCTCTGGGGCCAACGTCCTGACTTTC. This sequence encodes CASILPGQGSSGANVLTF. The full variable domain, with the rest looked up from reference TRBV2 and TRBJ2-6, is EPEVTQTPSHQVTQMGQEVILRCVPISNHLYFYWYRQILGQKVEFLVSFYNNEISEKSEIFDDQFSVERPDGSNFTLKIRSTKLEDSAMYFCASILPGQGSSGANVLTFGAGSRLTVL.

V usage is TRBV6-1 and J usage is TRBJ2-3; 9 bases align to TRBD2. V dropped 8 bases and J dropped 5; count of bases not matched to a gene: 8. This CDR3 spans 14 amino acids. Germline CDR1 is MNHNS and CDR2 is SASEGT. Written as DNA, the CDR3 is TGTGCCAGCCTACTAGCGGGCGCGAAAGATACGCAGTATTTT. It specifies CASLLAGAKDTQYF.

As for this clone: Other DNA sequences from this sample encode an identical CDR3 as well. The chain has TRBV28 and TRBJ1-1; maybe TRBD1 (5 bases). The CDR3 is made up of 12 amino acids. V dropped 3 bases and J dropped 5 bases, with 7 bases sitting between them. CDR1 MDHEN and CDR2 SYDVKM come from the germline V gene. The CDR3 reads CASSLRGTEAFF. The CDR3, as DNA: TGTGCCAGCAGTTTGCGGGGGACTGAAGCTTTCTTT.

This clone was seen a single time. DNA for the CDR3: TGTGCCAGCAGCTTACAGGGTCAAGGGCAGTTCTTC. Its protein is CASSLQGQGQFF. The chain is built from TRBV7-2 and TRBJ2-1, with a tentative D call TRBD1 (5 bases). The germline gives CDR1 SGHTA, CDR2 FQGNSA. Trimming left V 2 bases short and J 12 bases short, with 11 bases between. The CDR3 covers 12 residues.

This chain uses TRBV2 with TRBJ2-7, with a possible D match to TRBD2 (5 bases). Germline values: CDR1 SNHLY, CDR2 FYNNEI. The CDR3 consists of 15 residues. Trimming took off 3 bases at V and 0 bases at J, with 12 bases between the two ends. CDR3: CASSEGDGFSYEQYF. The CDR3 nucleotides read TGTGCCAGCAGTGAGGGAGATGGGTTCTCCTACGAGCAGTACTTC. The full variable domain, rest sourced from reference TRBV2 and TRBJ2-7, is EPEVTQTPSHQVTQMGQEVILRCVPISNHLYFYWYRQILGQKVEFLVSFYNNEISEKSEIFDDQFSVERPDGSNFTLKIRSTKLEDSAMYFCASSEGDGFSYEQYFGPGTRLTVT.

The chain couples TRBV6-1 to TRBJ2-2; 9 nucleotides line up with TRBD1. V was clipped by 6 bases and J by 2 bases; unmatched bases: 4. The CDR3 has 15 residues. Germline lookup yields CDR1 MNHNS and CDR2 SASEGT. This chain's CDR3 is CASRGTGFNTGELFF. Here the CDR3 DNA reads TGTGCCAGCAGGGGGACAGGGTTTAACACCGGGGAGCTGTTTTTT.

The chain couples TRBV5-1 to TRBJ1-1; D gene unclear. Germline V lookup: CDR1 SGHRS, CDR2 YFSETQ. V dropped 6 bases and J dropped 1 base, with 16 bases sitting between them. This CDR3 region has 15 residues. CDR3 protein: CASTRGEGWNTEAFF. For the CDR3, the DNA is TGCGCCAGCACACGTGGGGAGGGCTGGAACACTGAAGCTTTCTTT.